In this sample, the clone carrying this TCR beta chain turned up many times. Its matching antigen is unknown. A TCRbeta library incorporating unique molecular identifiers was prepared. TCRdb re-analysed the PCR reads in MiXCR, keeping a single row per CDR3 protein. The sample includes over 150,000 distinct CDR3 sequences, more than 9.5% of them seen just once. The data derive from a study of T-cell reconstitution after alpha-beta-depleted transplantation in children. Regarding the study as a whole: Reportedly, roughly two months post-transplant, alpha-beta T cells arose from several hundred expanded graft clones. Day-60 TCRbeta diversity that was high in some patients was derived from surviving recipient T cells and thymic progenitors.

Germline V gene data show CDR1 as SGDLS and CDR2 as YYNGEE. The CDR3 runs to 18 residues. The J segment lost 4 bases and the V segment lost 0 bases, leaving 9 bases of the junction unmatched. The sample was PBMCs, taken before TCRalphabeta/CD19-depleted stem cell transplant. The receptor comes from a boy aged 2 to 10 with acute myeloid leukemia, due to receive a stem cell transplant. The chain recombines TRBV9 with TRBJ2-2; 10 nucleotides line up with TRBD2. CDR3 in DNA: TGTGCCAGCAGCGTAGGGGTTAGCGGGGGGCAAGGCACCGGGGAGCTGTTTTTT. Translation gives CASSVGVSGGQGTGELFF.